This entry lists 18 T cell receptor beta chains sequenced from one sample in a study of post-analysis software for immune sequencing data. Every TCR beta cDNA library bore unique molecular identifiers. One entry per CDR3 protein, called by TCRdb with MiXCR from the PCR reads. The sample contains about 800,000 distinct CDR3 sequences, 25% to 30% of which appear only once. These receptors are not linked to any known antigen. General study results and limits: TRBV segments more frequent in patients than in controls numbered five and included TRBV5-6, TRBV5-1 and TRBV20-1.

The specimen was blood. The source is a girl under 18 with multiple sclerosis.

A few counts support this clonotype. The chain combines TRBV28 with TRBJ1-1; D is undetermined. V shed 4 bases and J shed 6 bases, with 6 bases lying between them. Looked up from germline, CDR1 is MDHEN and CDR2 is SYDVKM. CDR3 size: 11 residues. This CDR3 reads CASSSWPEAFF. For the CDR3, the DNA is TGTGCCAGCAGTTCCTGGCCTGAAGCTTTCTTT.

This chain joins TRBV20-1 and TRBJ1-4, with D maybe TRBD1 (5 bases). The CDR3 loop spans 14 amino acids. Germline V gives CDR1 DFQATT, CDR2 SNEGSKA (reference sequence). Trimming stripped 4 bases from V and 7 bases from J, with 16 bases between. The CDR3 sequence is CSANDGGRGEKLFF. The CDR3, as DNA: TGCAGTGCTAACGACGGGGGACGAGGTGAAAAACTGTTTTTT.

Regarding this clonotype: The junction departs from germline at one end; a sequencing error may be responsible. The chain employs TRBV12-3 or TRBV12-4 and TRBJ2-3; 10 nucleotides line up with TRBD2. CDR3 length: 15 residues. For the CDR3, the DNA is TGTGCCAGCAGTCTAGCGGGGGACGTGACGGATACGCAGTATTTT. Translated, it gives CASSLAGDVTDTQYF.

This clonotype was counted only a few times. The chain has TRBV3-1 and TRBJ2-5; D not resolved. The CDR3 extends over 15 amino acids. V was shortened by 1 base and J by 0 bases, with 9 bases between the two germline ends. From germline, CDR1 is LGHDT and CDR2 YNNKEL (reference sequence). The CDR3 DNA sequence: TGTGCCAGCAGCCAAGCTCCCGGCTACCAAGAGACCCAGTACTTC. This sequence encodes CASSQAPGYQETQYF.

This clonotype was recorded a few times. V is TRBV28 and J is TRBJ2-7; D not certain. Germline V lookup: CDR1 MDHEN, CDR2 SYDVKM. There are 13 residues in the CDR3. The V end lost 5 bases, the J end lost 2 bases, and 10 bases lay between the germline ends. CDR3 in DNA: TGTGCCAGCAGTCCCGTCGGTACCTACGAGCAGTACTTC. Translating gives CASSPVGTYEQYF.

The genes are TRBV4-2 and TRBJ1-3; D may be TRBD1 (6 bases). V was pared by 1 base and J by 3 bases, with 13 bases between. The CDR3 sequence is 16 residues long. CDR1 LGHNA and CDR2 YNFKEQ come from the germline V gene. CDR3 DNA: TGTGCCAGCAGCCAAGTGGGGGGCGCGGATGGAAACACCATATATTTT. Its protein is CASSQVGGADGNTIYF.

The CDR3 bases are TGTGCCACCAGTGCTGCCGGGGGCTCCTACAATGAGCAGTACTTC. Its translation is CATSAAGGSYNEQYF. The chain carries TRBV24-1 and TRBJ2-1; either TRBD1 or TRBD2 may supply D (6 bases each). The J call is in doubt because the DNA end fits TRBJ2-7 better. This CDR3 spans 15 amino acids. Germline CDR1 and CDR2: KGHDR and SFDVKD.

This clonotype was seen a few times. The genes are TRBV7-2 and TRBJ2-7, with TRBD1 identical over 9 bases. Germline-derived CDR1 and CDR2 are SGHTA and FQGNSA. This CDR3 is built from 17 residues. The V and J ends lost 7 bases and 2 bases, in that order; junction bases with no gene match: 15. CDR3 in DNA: TGTGCCAGCACCTCGGTGAGGTGGGGACAGGGACCCTACGAGCAGTACTTC. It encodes CASTSVRWGQGPYEQYF.

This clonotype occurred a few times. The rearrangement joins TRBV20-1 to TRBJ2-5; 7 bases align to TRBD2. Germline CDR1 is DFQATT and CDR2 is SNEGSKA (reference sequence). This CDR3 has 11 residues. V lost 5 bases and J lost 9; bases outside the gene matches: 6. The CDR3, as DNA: TGCAGTGCTCCCACTAGCGCGGCCCAGTACTTC. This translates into CSAPTSAAQYF.

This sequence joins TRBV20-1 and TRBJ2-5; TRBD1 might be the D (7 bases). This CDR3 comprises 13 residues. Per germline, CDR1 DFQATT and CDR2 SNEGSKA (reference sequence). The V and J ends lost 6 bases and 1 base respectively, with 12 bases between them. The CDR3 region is CSAGGQVQETQYF. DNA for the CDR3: TGCAGTGCGGGAGGACAGGTCCAAGAGACCCAGTACTTC.

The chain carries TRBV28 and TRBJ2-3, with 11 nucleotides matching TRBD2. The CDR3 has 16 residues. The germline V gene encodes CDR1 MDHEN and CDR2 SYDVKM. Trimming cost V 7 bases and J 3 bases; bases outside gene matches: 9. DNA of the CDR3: TGTGCCAGCATTGGCTCCACTAGCGGGAGTACAGATACGCAGTATTTT. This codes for CASIGSTSGSTDTQYF. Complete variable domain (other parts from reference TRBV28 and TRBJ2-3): DVKVTQSSRYLVKRTGEKVFLECVQDMDHENMFWYRQDPGLGLRLIYFSYDVKMKEKGDIPEGYSVSREKKERFSLILESASTNQTSMYLCASIGSTSGSTDTQYFGPGTRLTVL.

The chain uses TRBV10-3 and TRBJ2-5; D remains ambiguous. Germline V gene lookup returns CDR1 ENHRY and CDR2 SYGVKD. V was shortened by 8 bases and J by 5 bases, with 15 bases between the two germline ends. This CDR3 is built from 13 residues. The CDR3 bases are TGTGCCATCGGTTTTTCAGTGGGGGAGACCCAGTACTTC. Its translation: CAIGFSVGETQYF.

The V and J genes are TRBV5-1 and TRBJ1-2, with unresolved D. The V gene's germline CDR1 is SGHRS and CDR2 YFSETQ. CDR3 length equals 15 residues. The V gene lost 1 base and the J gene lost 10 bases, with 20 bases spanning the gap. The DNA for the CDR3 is TGCGCCAGCAGCTTGTTGTCCGCCCCTGTCGCCGACTACACCTTC. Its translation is CASSLLSAPVADYTF. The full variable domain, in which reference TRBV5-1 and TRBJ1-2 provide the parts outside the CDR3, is KAGVTQTPRYLIKTRGQQVTLSCSPISGHRSVSWYQQTPGQGLQFLFEYFSETQRNKGNFPGRFSGRQFSNSRSEMNVSTLELGDSALYLCASSLLSAPVADYTFGSGTRLTVV.

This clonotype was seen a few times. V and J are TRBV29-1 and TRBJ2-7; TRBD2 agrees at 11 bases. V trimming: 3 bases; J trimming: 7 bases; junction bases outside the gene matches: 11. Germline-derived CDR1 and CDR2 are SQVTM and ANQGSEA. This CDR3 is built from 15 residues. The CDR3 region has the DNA TGCAGCGTTGAGCACCTAGCGGGAGGCCCGGGGGAGCAGTACTTC. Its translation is CSVEHLAGGPGEQYF.

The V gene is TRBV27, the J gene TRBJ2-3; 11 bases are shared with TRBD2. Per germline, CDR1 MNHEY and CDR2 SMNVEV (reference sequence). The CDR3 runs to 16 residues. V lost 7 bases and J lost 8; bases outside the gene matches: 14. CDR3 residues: CASTTPGLAVRGTQYF. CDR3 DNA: TGTGCCAGCACCACTCCGGGACTAGCGGTTCGTGGTACGCAGTATTTT.

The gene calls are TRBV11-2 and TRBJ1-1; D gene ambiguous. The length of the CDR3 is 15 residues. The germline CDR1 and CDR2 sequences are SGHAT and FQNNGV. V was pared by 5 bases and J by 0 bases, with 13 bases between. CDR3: CASSPLAGMNTEAFF. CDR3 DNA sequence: TGTGCCAGCAGCCCCTTGGCCGGGATGAACACTGAAGCTTTCTTT.

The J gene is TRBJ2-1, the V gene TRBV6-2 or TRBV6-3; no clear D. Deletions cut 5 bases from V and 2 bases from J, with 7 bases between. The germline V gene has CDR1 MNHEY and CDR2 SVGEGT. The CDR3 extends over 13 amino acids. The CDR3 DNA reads TGTGCCAGCAGTGAAAGTACCTACAATGAGCAGTTCTTC. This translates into CASSESTYNEQFF.

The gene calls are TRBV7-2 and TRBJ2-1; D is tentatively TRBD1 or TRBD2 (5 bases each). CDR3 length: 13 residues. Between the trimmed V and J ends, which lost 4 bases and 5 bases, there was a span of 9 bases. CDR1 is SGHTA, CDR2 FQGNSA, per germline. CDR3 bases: TGTGCCAGCAGCTGGGACCGACACAATGAGCAGTTCTTC. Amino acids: CASSWDRHNEQFF.